Included here is one TCR beta chain sequence, with context. The antigen is unknown. This PCR relied on a set of 60 Vbeta primers and 13 Jbeta primers. The table came from immunoSEQ multiplex PCR; TCRdb's copy has only in-frame clones and leaves some out. This sample has around 120,000 clones; around 69% occur once, and the top ten carry 15% to 20%. The sample belongs to a study of cytomegalovirus exposure and HLA in healthy donors. Whole-study findings and limits: Among TCR beta chains, those listed as cytomegalovirus-associated numbered some 160.

Trimming removed 5 bases from V and 7 bases from J; junction bases left unmatched: 9. The CDR3 is 14 amino acids. Germline CDR1 and CDR2: SGHTA and FQGNSA. The source material was PBMCs. This receptor was identified in a man aged 50 to 60 in good health and CMV-seropositive. V is TRBV7-2 and J is TRBJ2-5, with 8 bases identical to TRBD1. The CDR3 protein is CASSPATGVSTQYF. The CDR3 DNA follows: TGTGCCAGCAGCCCGGCGACAGGGGTGTCGACCCAGTACTTC.